The TCR beta chain under discussion was sequenced for a study of technical replicates of blood from several donors. The CDR3 sequence is 13 residues long. Per the germline V gene, CDR1 is MDHEN and CDR2 is SYDVKM. V shed 3 bases and J shed 2 bases, with 8 bases lying between them. Measured with immunoSEQ multiplex PCR; TCRdb has only the in-frame clones, and not every one. The data contain some 94,000 clones, approximately 95% of them seen just once; the ten biggest clones take up 0.36%. The sequencing sample was made of T cells isolated from PBMCs. The rearrangement joins TRBV28 to TRBJ2-7; D call uncertain. The sequence was collected from a human donor in good health. The CDR3 reads CASSFGRTYEQYF. The DNA for the CDR3 is TGTGCCAGCAGTTTTGGCAGAACCTACGAGCAGTACTTC.